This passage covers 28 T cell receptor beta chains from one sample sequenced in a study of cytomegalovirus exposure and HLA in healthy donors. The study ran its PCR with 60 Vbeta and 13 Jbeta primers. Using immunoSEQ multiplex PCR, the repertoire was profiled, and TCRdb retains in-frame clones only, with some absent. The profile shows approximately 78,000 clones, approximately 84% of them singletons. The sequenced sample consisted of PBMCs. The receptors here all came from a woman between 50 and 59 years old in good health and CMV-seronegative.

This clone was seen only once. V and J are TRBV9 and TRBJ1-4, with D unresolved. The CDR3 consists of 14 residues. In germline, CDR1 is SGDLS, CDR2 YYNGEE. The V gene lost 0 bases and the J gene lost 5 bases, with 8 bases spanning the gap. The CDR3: CASSVAEWNEKLFF. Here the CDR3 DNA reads TGTGCCAGCAGCGTAGCGGAGTGGAATGAAAAACTGTTTTTT. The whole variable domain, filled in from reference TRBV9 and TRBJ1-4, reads DSGVTQTPKHLITATGQRVTLRCSPRSGDLSVYWYQQSLDQGLQFLIQYYNGEERAKGNILERFSAQQFPDLHSELNLSSLELGDSALYFCASSVAEWNEKLFFGSGTQLSVL.

CDR3 DNA sequence: TGTGCCAGCAGCCAGGGGACTAGCGGGACGTCCTACAATGAGCAGTTCTTC. The encoded protein is CASSQGTSGTSYNEQFF. The J gene is TRBJ2-1, the V gene TRBV4-2, with 13 bases fitting TRBD2. The CDR3 is 17 amino acids. V lost 3 bases to trimming and J lost 1 base; unmatched junction nucleotides: 3. Per the germline V gene, CDR1 is LGHNA and CDR2 is YNFKEQ.

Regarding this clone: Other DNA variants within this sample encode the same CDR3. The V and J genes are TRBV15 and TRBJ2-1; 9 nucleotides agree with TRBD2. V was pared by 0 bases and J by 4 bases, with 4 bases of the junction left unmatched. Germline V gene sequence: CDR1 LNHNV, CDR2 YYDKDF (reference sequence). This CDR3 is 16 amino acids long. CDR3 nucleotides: TGTGCCACCAGCAGAGATCCGGGACTAGCTTACAATGAGCAGTTCTTC. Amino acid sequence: CATSRDPGLAYNEQFF.

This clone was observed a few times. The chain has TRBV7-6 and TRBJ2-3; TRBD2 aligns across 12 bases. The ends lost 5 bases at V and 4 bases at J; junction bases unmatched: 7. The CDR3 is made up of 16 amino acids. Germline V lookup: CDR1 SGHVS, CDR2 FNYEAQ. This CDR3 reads CASSLLAGGLPDTQYF. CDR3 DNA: TGTGCCAGCAGCCTACTAGCGGGAGGCCTCCCAGATACGCAGTATTTT.

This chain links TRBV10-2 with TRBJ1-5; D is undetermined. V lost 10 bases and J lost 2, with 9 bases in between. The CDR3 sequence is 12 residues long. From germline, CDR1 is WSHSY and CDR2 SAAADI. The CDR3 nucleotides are TGCGCCACCTCGGTTGGCAATCAGCCCCAGCATTTT. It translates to CATSVGNQPQHF.

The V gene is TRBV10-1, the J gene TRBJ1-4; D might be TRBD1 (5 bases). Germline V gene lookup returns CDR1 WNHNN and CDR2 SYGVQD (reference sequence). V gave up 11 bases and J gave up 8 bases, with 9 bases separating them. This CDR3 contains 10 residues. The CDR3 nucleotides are TGCGCCGGGGGAGGGGAAAAACTGTTTTTT. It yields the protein CAGGGEKLFF.

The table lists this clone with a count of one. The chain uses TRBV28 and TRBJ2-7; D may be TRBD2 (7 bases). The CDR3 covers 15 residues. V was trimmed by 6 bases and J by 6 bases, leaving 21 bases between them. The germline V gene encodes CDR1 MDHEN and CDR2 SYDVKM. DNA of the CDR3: TGTGCCAGCAGCCTAAGGGCCCTGGGGGGGCGCGAGCAGTACTTC. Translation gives CASSLRALGGREQYF.

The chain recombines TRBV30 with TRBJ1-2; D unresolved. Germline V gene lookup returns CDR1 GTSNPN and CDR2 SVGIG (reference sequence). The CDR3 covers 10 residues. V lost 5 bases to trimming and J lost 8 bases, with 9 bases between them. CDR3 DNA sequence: TGTGCCTGGGGGGAGGGCGGCTACACCTTC. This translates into CAWGEGGYTF.

The CDR3 protein is CASSSRTVSYNSPLHF. DNA for the CDR3: TGTGCCAGCAGCTCGAGGACAGTAAGCTATAATTCACCCCTCCACTTT. This chain links TRBV5-6 with TRBJ1-6; tentative D call: TRBD1 (6 bases). V dropped 3 bases and J dropped 3 bases, with 13 bases sitting between them. The CDR3 is 16 amino acids. Germline CDR1 SGHDT, CDR2 YYEEEE.

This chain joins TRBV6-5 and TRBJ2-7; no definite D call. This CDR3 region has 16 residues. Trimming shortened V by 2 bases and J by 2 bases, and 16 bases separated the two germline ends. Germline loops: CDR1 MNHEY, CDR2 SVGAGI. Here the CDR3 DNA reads TGTGCCAGCAGTTACCTTAGACCAGACTGGACCTACGAGCAGTACTTC. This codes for CASSYLRPDWTYEQYF.

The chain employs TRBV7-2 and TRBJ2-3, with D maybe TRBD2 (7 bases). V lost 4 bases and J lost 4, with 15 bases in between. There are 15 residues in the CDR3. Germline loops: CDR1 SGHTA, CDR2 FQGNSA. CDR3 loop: CASSWGGGSSDTQYF. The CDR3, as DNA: TGTGCCAGCAGCTGGGGAGGGGGGAGTTCAGATACGCAGTATTTT.

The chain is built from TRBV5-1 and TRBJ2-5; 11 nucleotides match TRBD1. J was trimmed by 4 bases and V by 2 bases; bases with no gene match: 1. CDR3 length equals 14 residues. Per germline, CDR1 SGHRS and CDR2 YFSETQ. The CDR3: CASSFGTGGETQYF. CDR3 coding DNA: TGCGCCAGCAGCTTCGGGACAGGGGGAGAGACCCAGTACTTC.

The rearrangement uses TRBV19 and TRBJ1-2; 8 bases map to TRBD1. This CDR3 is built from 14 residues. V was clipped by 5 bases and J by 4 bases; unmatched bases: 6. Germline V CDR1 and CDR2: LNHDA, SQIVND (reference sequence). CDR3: CASSAHTGGYGYTF. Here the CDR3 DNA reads TGTGCCAGTAGTGCCCATACAGGGGGCTATGGCTACACCTTC.

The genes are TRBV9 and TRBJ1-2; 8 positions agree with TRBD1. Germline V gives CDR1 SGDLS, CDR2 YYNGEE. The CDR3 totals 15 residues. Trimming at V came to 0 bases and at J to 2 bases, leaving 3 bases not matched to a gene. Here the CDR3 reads CASSVATGGNYGYTF. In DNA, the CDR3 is TGTGCCAGCAGCGTAGCTACAGGGGGAAACTATGGCTACACCTTC.

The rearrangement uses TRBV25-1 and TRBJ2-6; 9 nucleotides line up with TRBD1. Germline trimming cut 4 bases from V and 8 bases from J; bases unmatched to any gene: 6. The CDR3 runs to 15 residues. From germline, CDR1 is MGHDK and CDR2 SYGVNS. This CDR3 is CASSAGTGRSNVLTF. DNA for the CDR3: TGTGCCAGCAGTGCCGGGACAGGGCGGTCCAACGTCCTGACTTTC.

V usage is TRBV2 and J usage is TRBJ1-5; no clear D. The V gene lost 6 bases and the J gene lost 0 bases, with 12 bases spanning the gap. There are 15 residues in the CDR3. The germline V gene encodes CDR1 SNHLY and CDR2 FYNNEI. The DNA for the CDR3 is TGTGCCAGCAGGGGAGAGAATTTTAGCAATCAGCCCCAGCATTTT. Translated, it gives CASRGENFSNQPQHF.

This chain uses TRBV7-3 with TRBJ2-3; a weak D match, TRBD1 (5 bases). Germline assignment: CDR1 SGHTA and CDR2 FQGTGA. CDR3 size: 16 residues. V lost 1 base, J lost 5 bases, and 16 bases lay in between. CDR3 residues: CASSLNGIGAGDTQYF. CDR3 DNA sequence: TGTGCCAGCAGCTTAAATGGGATAGGGGCTGGAGATACGCAGTATTTT.

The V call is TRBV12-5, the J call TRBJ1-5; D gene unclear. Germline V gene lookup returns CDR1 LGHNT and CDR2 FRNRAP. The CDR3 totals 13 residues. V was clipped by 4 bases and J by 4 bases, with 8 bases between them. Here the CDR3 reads CASGSGGNQPQHF. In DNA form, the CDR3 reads TGTGCTAGTGGTTCGGGAGGGAATCAGCCCCAGCATTTT.

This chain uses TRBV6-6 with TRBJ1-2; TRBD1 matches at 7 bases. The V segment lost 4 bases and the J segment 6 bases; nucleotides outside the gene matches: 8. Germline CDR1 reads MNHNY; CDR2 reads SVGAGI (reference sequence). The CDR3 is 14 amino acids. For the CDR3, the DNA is TGTGCCAGCAGTTCCGACAGGGAATTTCATGGCTACACCTTC. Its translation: CASSSDREFHGYTF.

The CDR3 loop reads CATGTKETQYF. The CDR3 DNA reads as TGTGCCACCGGGACAAAAGAGACCCAGTACTTC. This chain connects TRBV10-3 to TRBJ2-5, with D possibly TRBD1 on 6 matching bases. The V end lost 10 bases, the J end lost 3 bases, and 9 bases lay between the germline ends. The CDR3 is 11 amino acids. Germline V lookup: CDR1 ENHRY, CDR2 SYGVKD.

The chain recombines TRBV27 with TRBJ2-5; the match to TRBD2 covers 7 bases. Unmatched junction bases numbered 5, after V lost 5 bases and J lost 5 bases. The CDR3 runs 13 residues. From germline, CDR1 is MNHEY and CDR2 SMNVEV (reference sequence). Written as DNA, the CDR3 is TGTGCCAGCAGTATAGAGGGAGGGGAGACCCAGTACTTC. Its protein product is CASSIEGGETQYF.

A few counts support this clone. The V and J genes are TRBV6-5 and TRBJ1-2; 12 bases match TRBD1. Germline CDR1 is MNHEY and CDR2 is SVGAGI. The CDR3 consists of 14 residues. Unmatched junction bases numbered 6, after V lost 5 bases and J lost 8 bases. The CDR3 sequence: CASSTGQGAKGYTF. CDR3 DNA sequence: TGTGCCAGCAGTACGGGACAGGGGGCGAAGGGCTACACCTTC.

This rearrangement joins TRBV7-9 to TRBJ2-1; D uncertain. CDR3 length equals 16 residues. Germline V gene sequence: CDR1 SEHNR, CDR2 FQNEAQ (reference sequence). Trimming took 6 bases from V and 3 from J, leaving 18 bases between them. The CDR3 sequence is CASSSDKRGYYNEQFF. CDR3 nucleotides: TGTGCCAGCAGTTCTGATAAGCGAGGCTACTACAATGAGCAGTTCTTC.

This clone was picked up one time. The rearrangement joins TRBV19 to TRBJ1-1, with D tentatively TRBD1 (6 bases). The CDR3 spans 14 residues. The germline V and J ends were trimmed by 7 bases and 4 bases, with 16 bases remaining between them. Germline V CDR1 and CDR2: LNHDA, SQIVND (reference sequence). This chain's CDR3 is CASNLFQGTTEAFF. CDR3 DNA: TGTGCCAGTAACCTTTTCCAGGGGACCACTGAAGCTTTCTTT.

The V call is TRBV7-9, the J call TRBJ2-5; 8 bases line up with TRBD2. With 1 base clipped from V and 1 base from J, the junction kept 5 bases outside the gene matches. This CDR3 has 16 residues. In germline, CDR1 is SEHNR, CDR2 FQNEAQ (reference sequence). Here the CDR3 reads CASSLEQRGTQETQYF. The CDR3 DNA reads TGTGCCAGCAGCTTAGAGCAGCGGGGGACCCAAGAGACCCAGTACTTC.

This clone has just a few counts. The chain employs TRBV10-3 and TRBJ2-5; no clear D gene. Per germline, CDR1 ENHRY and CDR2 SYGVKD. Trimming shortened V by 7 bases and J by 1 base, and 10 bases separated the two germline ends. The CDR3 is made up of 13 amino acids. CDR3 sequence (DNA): TGTGCCATCATGGCCAGTACCCAAGAGACCCAGTACTTC. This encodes CAIMASTQETQYF.

CDR3 protein: CASSGLSIRRDSYEQYF. The CDR3, as DNA: TGTGCCAGCAGTGGGTTAAGTATTAGGAGGGATTCCTACGAGCAGTACTTC. V gene TRBV25-1 combines with J gene TRBJ2-7; possible D gene TRBD2, 6 bases. The germline V and J ends were trimmed by 4 bases and 1 base, with 20 bases remaining between them. This CDR3 is 17 amino acids long. Germline loops: CDR1 MGHDK, CDR2 SYGVNS.

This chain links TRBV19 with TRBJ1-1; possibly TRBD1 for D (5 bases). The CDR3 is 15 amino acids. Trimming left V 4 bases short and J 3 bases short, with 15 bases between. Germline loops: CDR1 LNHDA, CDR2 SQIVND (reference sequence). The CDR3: CASSTNQGHYTEAFF. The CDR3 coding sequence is TGTGCCAGTAGTACCAATCAAGGACACTACACTGAAGCTTTCTTT.